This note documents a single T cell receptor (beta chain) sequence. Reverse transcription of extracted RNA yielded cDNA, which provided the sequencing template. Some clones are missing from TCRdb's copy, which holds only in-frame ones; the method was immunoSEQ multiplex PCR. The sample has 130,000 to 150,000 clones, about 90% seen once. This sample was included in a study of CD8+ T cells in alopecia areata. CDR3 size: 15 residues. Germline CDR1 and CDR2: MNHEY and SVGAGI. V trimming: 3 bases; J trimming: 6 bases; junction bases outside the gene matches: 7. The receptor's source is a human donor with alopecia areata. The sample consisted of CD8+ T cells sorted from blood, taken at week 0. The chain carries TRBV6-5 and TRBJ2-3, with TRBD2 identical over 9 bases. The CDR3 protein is CASSYSRTSVDTQYF. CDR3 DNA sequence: TGTGCCAGCAGTTATTCACGGACTAGCGTGGATACGCAGTATTTT.